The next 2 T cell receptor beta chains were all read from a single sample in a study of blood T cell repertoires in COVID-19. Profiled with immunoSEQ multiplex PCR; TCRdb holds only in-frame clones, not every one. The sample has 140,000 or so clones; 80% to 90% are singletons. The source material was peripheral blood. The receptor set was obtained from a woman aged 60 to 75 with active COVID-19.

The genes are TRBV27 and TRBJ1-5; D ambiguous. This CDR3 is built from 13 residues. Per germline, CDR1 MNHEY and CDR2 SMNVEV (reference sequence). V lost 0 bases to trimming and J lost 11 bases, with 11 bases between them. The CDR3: CASSLSALAAQHF. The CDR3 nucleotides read TGTGCCAGCAGTTTATCGGCCCTTGCGGCCCAGCATTTT.

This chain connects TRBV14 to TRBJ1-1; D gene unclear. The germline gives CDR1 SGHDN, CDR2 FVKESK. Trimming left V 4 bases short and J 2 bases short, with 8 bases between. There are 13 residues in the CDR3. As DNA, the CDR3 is TGTGCCAGCAGCCTACTACCTAACACTGAAGCTTTCTTT. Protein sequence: CASSLLPNTEAFF. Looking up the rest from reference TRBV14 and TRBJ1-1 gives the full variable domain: EAGVTQFPSHSVIEKGQTVTLRCDPISGHDNLYWYRRVMGKEIKFLLHFVKESKQDESGMPNNRFLAERTGGTYSTLKVQPAELEDSGVYFCASSLLPNTEAFFGQGTRLTVV.